What follows describes a single TCR beta chain. Its antigen is not identified. Losses at the gene ends were 7 bases for V and 4 bases for J; bases not matched to a gene: 8. Looked up from germline, CDR1 is MNHNS and CDR2 is SASEGT. This CDR3 spans 15 amino acids. This sample is drawn from a study of cytomegalovirus exposure and HLA in healthy donors. 13 Jbeta primers and 60 Vbeta primers were used for the PCR. Sequencing was performed with immunoSEQ multiplex PCR; in TCRdb, only in-frame clones are kept and a portion is missing. The table shows 160,000 or so clones, with 80% to 85% occurring only once. Study outcomes and limitations: Earlier findings revealed that most TCR beta V segments proved productive either about 90% or about 30% of the time. It was assumed in the presence/absence analyses that sequencing depth was roughly uniform across donors.

This TCR was sampled from a man aged 25-45 years in good health and CMV-seronegative. The chain links TRBV6-1 to TRBJ2-3, with 10 bases that match TRBD2. The sequencing input was PBMCs. The CDR3 DNA reads as TGTGCCAGCAACCGAAAGCGGGGGGGCCCAGATACGCAGTATTTT. Translation gives CASNRKRGGPDTQYF.